This T cell receptor (beta chain) was documented in a study of cytotoxic CD8 clonotypes in ibrutinib-treated CLL (TCRdb year 2021). Describing the broader study: In this cohort, 15 patients were treatment-naive and 11 to 12 were relapsed/refractory, while some 18 had unmutated IGHV. Responses were partial in approximately 24 patients and complete in 2; after median approximately 66 months follow-up, about 14 stayed in remission and about twelve progressed. Samples at response were collected after a median of about 13 months of treatment, with a range of about 6 to 40 months. On average, each sample yielded roughly 260,000 productive templates and 94,082 productive rearrangements. Of the 90 or so people in the trial, some 28 had longitudinal samples available. Cryopreserved peripheral blood mononuclear cells were collected at three points: before therapy, at response, and at either sustained remission or disease progression. What the authors observed across the whole study: Clonality increased at ibrutinib response, stayed stable in sustained remission, and fell back toward baseline at progression. Baseline clonality exceeded that of age-matched healthy donors and correlated strongly with circulating CD8+ T-cell counts. Sampling times were not matched between sustained-remission and progressing patients, and lymph node repertoires were not studied. Public clonotypes were rare and either shrank or stayed stable during treatment, and the rise in clonality at ibrutinib response reflected expansion of private clonotypes.

On a MiSeq, deep resolution sequencing aimed for a depth between 1 in 1 million and 1 in 200,000 T cells, with each clonotype covered 10x on average. The immunoSEQ hsTCRB Kit was used to generate TCR beta libraries. The published analysis was carried out like this. ImmunoSEQ Data Assistant and ImmunoSEQ Analyzer were used for data analysis, and V, D and J genes were assigned according to IMGT definitions. Clonality, which ranges from 0 to 1, was calculated by subtracting the normalized Shannon entropy of productive rearrangement frequencies from one. Public clonotype analysis was restricted to overrepresented clonotypes comprising at least 0.05% of each patient's repertoire. Some 14 age-matched healthy donor repertoires from immuneACCESS served as clonality controls. TCRdb carries this immuneACCESS record with in-frame sequences only. Its versions omit some clonotypes, under half of them owing to an unresolved V gene in the studies checked, with the rest unexplained. For V, J and clone size, that table is used; D and trimming come from the DNA. The sample table lists about 310,000 clones, roughly 85% of them with a count of one. Approximately 7% of the sample belongs to the ten largest clones.

V drops 0 bases and J drops 1 base, leaving 9 bases in between. From a lookup of the germline V gene, CDR1 and CDR2 are LGHNA and YNFKEQ. The CDR3 has 15 amino acids, counting the end cysteine and phenylalanine. This entry keeps only the CDR3 DNA: 45 bases, framed from base 1. Roughly 1.9 micrograms of genomic DNA were extracted from cryopreserved PBMCs for TCR beta library preparation. Longitudinal blood samples from CLL patients on ibrutinib monotherapy underwent high-throughput TCR beta sequencing. The patients were enrolled in a single-center, open-label phase 2 trial of ibrutinib monotherapy. On this clone itself: This clone's antigen is unknown. Per-base quality was not reported, and no clone a single base away is much larger than it.

The sample here was PBMCs, taken before ibrutinib treatment. Recombination connected TRBV4-2 to TRBJ1-1, with the D gene uncertain. This TCR came from a human donor with chronic lymphocytic leukemia. At the DNA level, the sequence is TGTGCCAGCAGCCAAGATGGGGTGCAGAACACTGAAGCTTTCTTT. Its protein product is CASSQDGVQNTEAFF.